These 12 T cell receptor beta chains were all obtained from the same sample, sequenced in a study of cytomegalovirus exposure and HLA in healthy donors. PCR amplification relied on 60 Vbeta primers (plus 13 Jbeta primers). Here immunoSEQ multiplex PCR was the method, and the copy in TCRdb shows in-frame clones only, minus some. The profile shows some 160,000 clones, around 75% of them singletons. The sequencing input was PBMCs. The receptors derive from a man aged 60-69 years in good health and CMV-seronegative.

This clone has a single count. CDR3 in amino acids: CAWSTGGDNEQFF. CDR3 nucleotide sequence: TGTGCCTGGAGTACGGGAGGGGACAATGAGCAGTTCTTC. This chain connects TRBV30 to TRBJ2-1, with 8 positions matching TRBD2. V dropped 2 bases and J dropped 5; count of bases not matched to a gene: 2. The CDR3 is made up of 13 amino acids. The germline V gene has CDR1 GTSNPN and CDR2 SVGIG (reference sequence). The entire variable domain, with the rest obtained from reference TRBV30 and TRBJ2-1, is as follows: SQTIHQWPATLVQPVGSPLSLECTVEGTSNPNLYWYRQAAGRGLQLLFYSVGIGQISSEVPQNLSASRPQDRQFILSSKKLLLSDSGFYLCAWSTGGDNEQFFGPGTRLTVL.

This chain links TRBV5-6 with TRBJ2-5; D is possibly TRBD2 (6 bases). The ends were cut back, 4 bases at V and 3 bases at J, with 10 bases in the middle. CDR3 length: 13 residues. CDR1 is SGHDT, CDR2 YYEEEE, per germline. The CDR3 coding sequence is TGTGCCAGCAGCCCTGAGCGGGAAGAGACCCAGTACTTC. Protein sequence: CASSPEREETQYF. The full variable domain, completed using reference TRBV5-6 and TRBJ2-5, is DAGVTQSPTHLIKTRGQQVTLRCSPKSGHDTVSWYQQALGQGPQFIFQYYEEEERQRGNFPDRFSGHQFPNYSSELNVNALLLGDSALYLCASSPEREETQYFGPGTRLLVL.

The chain couples TRBV19 to TRBJ2-1; the match to TRBD2 covers 10 bases. The CDR3 contains 15 residues. Per germline, CDR1 LNHDA and CDR2 SQIVND (reference sequence). V was pared by 3 bases and J by 3 bases, with 2 bases of the junction left unmatched. In DNA form, the CDR3 reads TGTGCCAGTAGTATGTCTAGCGGGGGCTACAATGAGCAGTTCTTC. Amino acid sequence: CASSMSSGGYNEQFF.

This clone appeared a few times. The V call is TRBV6-1, the J call TRBJ2-1, with D maybe TRBD2 (5 bases). V was clipped by 4 bases and J by 2 bases, with 12 bases between them. CDR3 length equals 15 residues. Germline CDR1 and CDR2: MNHNS and SASEGT. In DNA, the CDR3 is TGTGCCAGCAGTGCCCGGAGAGCGGCCTACAATGAGCAGTTCTTC. Its protein product is CASSARRAAYNEQFF.

The chain links TRBV5-1 to TRBJ2-2, with 9 bases aligning to TRBD2. Losses at the gene ends were 4 bases for V and 5 bases for J; bases not matched to a gene: 9. CDR1 is SGHRS and CDR2 is YFSETQ in the germline V gene. The CDR3 extends over 16 amino acids. CDR3 bases: TGCGCCAGCAGCGCTGACCCTAGCGGGGATACCGGGGAGCTGTTTTTT. Protein: CASSADPSGDTGELFF.

The chain recombines TRBV7-2 with TRBJ2-1, with TRBD2 identical over 7 bases. Germline V lookup: CDR1 SGHTA, CDR2 FQGNSA. The CDR3 consists of 14 residues. After removal of 7 bases from V and 6 bases from J, the junction contained 9 bases not matched to a gene. DNA of the CDR3: TGTGCCAGCAAGGGAGGGCTAGCAGTCAATGAGCAGTTCTTC. It encodes CASKGGLAVNEQFF.

The chain recombines TRBV23-1 with TRBJ2-7; D may be TRBD1 (6 bases). TRBV23-1 has ORF status, its function being uncertain. V lost 4 bases and J 3 bases, leaving 10 bases between the germline ends. This CDR3 comprises 13 residues. The DNA of the CDR3 is TGCGCCAGCAGTCTTCTACAGGGCTACGAGCAGTACTTC. As protein: CASSLLQGYEQYF.

This clone came up a few times. J is TRBJ1-2 and V is TRBV6-5, with a weak D call TRBD1 (6 bases). CDR3 length: 14 amino acids. Trimming cost V 5 bases and J 6 bases, with 16 bases left between them. CDR1 is MNHEY, CDR2 SVGAGI, per germline. CDR3 loop: CASSLTQGHHGYTF. DNA for the CDR3: TGTGCCAGCAGTCTCACCCAGGGACATCATGGCTACACCTTC.

This clone occurred once. This chain joins TRBV18 and TRBJ2-3; a possible D gene is TRBD1 (6 bases). The V gene lost 1 base and the J gene lost 3 bases, with 17 bases spanning the gap. This CDR3 contains 17 residues. CDR1 and CDR2 from the germline V gene are KGHSH and LQKENI. In DNA form, the CDR3 reads TGTGCCAGCTCACCACGGCAGGGGTCGTTTGGGACAGATACGCAGTATTTT. Translating gives CASSPRQGSFGTDTQYF.

This sequence joins TRBV9 and TRBJ2-5, with 14 positions matching TRBD2. The V gene end was trimmed by 1 base and the J gene end by 2 bases; junction bases not matched to a gene: 13. The CDR3 extends over 20 amino acids. The germline CDR1 and CDR2 sequences are SGDLS and YYNGEE. The CDR3 protein is CASSVSTGTSGRKGQETQYF. The CDR3 region has the DNA TGTGCCAGCAGCGTATCGACGGGGACTAGCGGGAGAAAAGGGCAAGAGACCCAGTACTTC.

The chain combines TRBV28 with TRBJ2-3; perhaps TRBD2 as D (6 bases). The germline V gene has CDR1 MDHEN and CDR2 SYDVKM. V was clipped by 5 bases and J by 4 bases, with 22 bases between them. This CDR3 comprises 17 residues. CDR3 in amino acids: CASSGRDSQTLSDTQYF. CDR3 nucleotide sequence: TGTGCCAGCAGTGGACGGGACTCCCAAACCCTTTCAGATACGCAGTATTTT.

The chain uses TRBV7-2 and TRBJ1-1, with 8 bases identical to TRBD1. The trim removed 1 base at V and 1 base at J, leaving 5 bases unmatched. The CDR3 is made up of 16 amino acids. CDR1 and CDR2 from the germline V gene are SGHTA and FQGNSA. Here the CDR3 DNA reads TGTGCCAGCAGCTTAGGAACCGGGACAGGGAACACTGAAGCTTTCTTT. Residues: CASSLGTGTGNTEAFF.